These 29 T cell receptor beta chains were all obtained from the same sample, sequenced in a study of blood T cell repertoires in COVID-19. Sequencing was performed with immunoSEQ multiplex PCR; in TCRdb, only in-frame clones are kept and a portion is missing. The table lists roughly 160,000 clones, about four fifths of them singletons. Sequencing was done on a sample of PBMCs or T cells enriched from blood (not recorded which). Receptor source: a man aged 55 to 69 who had recovered from COVID-19.

The chain joins TRBV5-6 to TRBJ2-5; maybe TRBD1 (7 bases). Germline CDR1 is SGHDT and CDR2 is YYEEEE. The CDR3 loop spans 15 amino acids. Trimming took off 4 bases at V and 4 bases at J, with 17 bases between the two ends. The CDR3 bases are TGTGCCAGCAGCGCCGATGGAGGGGGCAGAGAGACCCAGTACTTC. Translating gives CASSADGGGRETQYF.

The chain uses TRBV2 and TRBJ1-2, with D possibly TRBD1 on 6 matching bases. V lost 8 bases to trimming and J lost 3 bases, with 13 bases between them. Germline CDR1 is SNHLY and CDR2 is FYNNEI. The CDR3 is 13 amino acids. The CDR3 spells CASHETGHYGYTF. Written as DNA, the CDR3 is TGTGCCAGCCACGAGACAGGACACTATGGCTACACCTTC.

The chain joins TRBV12-3 or TRBV12-4 to TRBJ1-1; no reliable D call. V lost 2 bases and J 4 bases, leaving 8 bases between the germline ends. This CDR3 is 13 amino acids long. DNA of the CDR3: TGTGCCAGCAGTTTACCGCTAGGCACTGAAGCTTTCTTT. Encoded protein: CASSLPLGTEAFF.

The chain combines TRBV12-3 or TRBV12-4 with TRBJ2-2; tentative D call: TRBD2 (5 bases). V was pared by 10 bases and J by 6 bases, with 12 bases between. The CDR3 has 12 amino acids. The CDR3 here is CATSPGAGELFF. In DNA form, the CDR3 reads TGTGCCACCTCCCCCGGGGCCGGGGAGCTGTTTTTT.

The genes are TRBV6-1 and TRBJ2-7; perhaps TRBD1 as D (5 bases). CDR1 is MNHNS, CDR2 SASEGT, per germline. The CDR3 is 14 residues long. V gave up 2 bases and J gave up 2 bases, with 10 bases separating them. The CDR3 is CASSENAGPYEQYF. The CDR3 DNA reads TGTGCCAGCAGTGAAAACGCAGGGCCCTACGAGCAGTACTTC.

The sample holds one count of this clone. V is TRBV27 and J is TRBJ2-1; D may be TRBD2 (6 bases). Deletions cut 2 bases from V and 6 bases from J, with 11 bases between. Germline V lookup: CDR1 MNHEY, CDR2 SMNVEV (reference sequence). The CDR3 is made up of 14 amino acids. This CDR3 is CASSLDLGGNEQFF. The CDR3 DNA sequence: TGTGCCAGCAGTTTAGATCTGGGGGGCAATGAGCAGTTCTTC.

This clone was detected once. This chain connects TRBV7-2 to TRBJ1-1; D remains unclear. This CDR3 contains 14 residues. Germline V CDR1 and CDR2: SGHTA, FQGNSA. V lost 1 base and J lost 2, with 8 bases in between. CDR3: CASSLEPTNTEAFF. CDR3 bases: TGTGCCAGCAGCTTAGAGCCGACAAACACTGAAGCTTTCTTT.

This clone was detected many times. The V call is TRBV7-9, the J call TRBJ2-1; tentatively, D is TRBD2 (6 bases). The V and J ends lost 5 bases and 4 bases respectively, with 15 bases between them. Germline CDR1 reads SEHNR; CDR2 reads FQNEAQ (reference sequence). The CDR3 is made up of 15 amino acids. CDR3 DNA: TGTGCCAGCAGCCAGTCCGGGGGAAAATACAATGAGCAGTTCTTC. As protein: CASSQSGGKYNEQFF.

This clone was seen just once. The chain couples TRBV2 to TRBJ2-3; TRBD2 matches at 10 bases. CDR3 length: 15 residues. The V and J ends lost 2 bases and 4 bases, in that order; junction bases with no gene match: 3. Looked up from germline, CDR1 is SNHLY and CDR2 is FYNNEI. CDR3 coding DNA: TGTGCCAGCAGTGAATCGCTAGCGGGAGCAGATACGCAGTATTTT. As protein: CASSESLAGADTQYF.

J is TRBJ1-5 and V is TRBV10-3; the D gene is possibly TRBD1 (6 bases). Germline CDR1 and CDR2: ENHRY and SYGVKD. Between the trimmed V and J ends, which lost 3 bases and 6 bases, there was a span of 15 bases. The CDR3 extends over 15 amino acids. The CDR3 nucleotides are TGTGCCATCAGTGACCACAGGGAGGGGGGTCAGCCCCAGCATTTT. This gives the protein CAISDHREGGQPQHF.

CDR3 nucleotides: TGCGCCAGCAGCAACGGACAGAACCATGAAAAACTGTTTTTT. It translates to CASSNGQNHEKLFF. J is TRBJ1-4 and V is TRBV5-1, with a weak D call TRBD1 (6 bases). The CDR3 extends over 14 amino acids. Germline CDR1 reads SGHRS; CDR2 reads YFSETQ. Trimming pared 4 bases from V and 6 bases from J, leaving 13 bases between.

The V gene is TRBV5-1, the J gene TRBJ2-1; 8 nucleotides agree with TRBD2. The CDR3 contains 17 residues. In germline, CDR1 is SGHRS, CDR2 YFSETQ. V trimming: 2 bases; J trimming: 5 bases; junction bases outside the gene matches: 12. The CDR3 nucleotides read TGCGCCAGCAGCTTAGGGGCGTTTGGCGGGGGGAACAATGAGCAGTTCTTC. Translated: CASSLGAFGGGNNEQFF.

This chain connects TRBV19 to TRBJ2-7; 13 bases are shared with TRBD2. V gave up 3 bases and J gave up 3 bases; unmatched junction bases: 2. There are 15 residues in the CDR3. Germline CDR1 and CDR2: LNHDA and SQIVND (reference sequence). The DNA for the CDR3 is TGTGCCAGTAGTATGACTAGCGGGAGGCACTACGAGCAGTACTTC. Its translation is CASSMTSGRHYEQYF.

J is TRBJ1-5 and V is TRBV19, with D uncertain. From germline, CDR1 is LNHDA and CDR2 SQIVND (reference sequence). Between the trimmed V and J ends, which lost 3 bases and 4 bases, there was a span of 7 bases. This CDR3 is 13 amino acids long. The DNA of the CDR3 is TGTGCCAGTAGTATTCTCAGGAATCAGCCCCAGCATTTT. Translation gives CASSILRNQPQHF.

The V and J genes are TRBV2 and TRBJ2-6; D gene unclear. Germline-derived CDR1 and CDR2 are SNHLY and FYNNEI. The CDR3 is 14 amino acids. Trimming removed 8 bases at V and 0 bases at J, with 8 bases between. CDR3 sequence: CASSGTSGANVLTF. The CDR3 nucleotides are TGTGCCAGCTCCGGTACCTCTGGGGCCAACGTCCTGACTTTC. Full variable domain (missing parts from reference TRBV2 and TRBJ2-6): EPEVTQTPSHQVTQMGQEVILRCVPISNHLYFYWYRQILGQKVEFLVSFYNNEISEKSEIFDDQFSVERPDGSNFTLKIRSTKLEDSAMYFCASSGTSGANVLTFGAGSRLTVL.

The table lists this clone with a few counts. This chain uses TRBV10-3 with TRBJ2-7; 7 bases map to TRBD1. With 6 bases clipped from V and 3 bases from J, the junction kept 14 bases outside the gene matches. The CDR3 is 16 amino acids. Looked up from germline, CDR1 is ENHRY and CDR2 is SYGVKD. CDR3 nucleotide sequence: TGTGCCATCAGGGTACCCCGGACAGGCCGAGACTACGAGCAGTACTTC. It is translated as CAIRVPRTGRDYEQYF.

CDR3 region: CASSQIRDYEQYF. The CDR3 region has the DNA TGTGCCAGCAGCCAGATCCGGGACTACGAGCAGTACTTC. The chain is built from TRBV5-6 and TRBJ2-7; weak D call: TRBD2 (5 bases). The CDR3 contains 13 residues. CDR1 is SGHDT and CDR2 is YYEEEE in the germline V gene. Deletions cut 4 bases from V and 3 bases from J, with 11 bases between.

The chain is built from TRBV5-6 and TRBJ2-7; maybe TRBD1 (5 bases). The CDR3 has 15 amino acids. The germline gives CDR1 SGHDT, CDR2 YYEEEE. Between the trimmed V and J ends, which lost 7 bases and 0 bases, there was a span of 17 bases. The CDR3 region is CASRYVNRSSYEQYF. The CDR3, as DNA: TGTGCCAGCCGCTACGTCAACAGGAGCTCCTACGAGCAGTACTTC.

V usage is TRBV2 and J usage is TRBJ1-1; D gene ambiguous. Trimming took off 3 bases at V and 6 bases at J, with 14 bases between the two ends. CDR1 and CDR2 (germline): SNHLY, FYNNEI. This CDR3 has 14 residues. In DNA, the CDR3 is TGTGCCAGCAGTGACCGGCCTATGGGCGCTGAAGCTTTCTTT. Its translation: CASSDRPMGAEAFF.

The V call is TRBV28, the J call TRBJ2-7; weak D call: TRBD1 (6 bases). Germline V lookup: CDR1 MDHEN, CDR2 SYDVKM. The CDR3 is 16 amino acids. V gave up 2 bases and J gave up 1 base, with 15 bases separating them. The CDR3 coding sequence is TGTGCCAGCAGTTTACTCGGCAGGGGCTTATCCTACGAGCAGTACTTC. Translating gives CASSLLGRGLSYEQYF.

The V call is TRBV9, the J call TRBJ2-1, with TRBD2 identical over 9 bases. The CDR3 runs to 16 residues. The V and J ends lost 4 bases and 7 bases, in that order; junction bases with no gene match: 12. CDR1 is SGDLS, CDR2 YYNGEE, per germline. DNA of the CDR3: TGTGCCAGCAGCCCCCTCCCAAGCCTAGCGGGAAATGAGCAGTTCTTC. As protein: CASSPLPSLAGNEQFF.

V gene TRBV19 combines with J gene TRBJ2-5, with TRBD1 identical over 9 bases. V lost 7 bases, J lost 4 bases, and 13 bases stayed unmatched. CDR3 length: 16 amino acids. CDR1 LNHDA and CDR2 SQIVND come from the germline V gene (reference sequence). CDR3 in amino acids: CASKNTKQGAGETQYF. The CDR3 region has the DNA TGTGCCAGTAAAAACACCAAACAGGGGGCAGGAGAGACCCAGTACTTC.

This clone was counted a single time. The J gene is TRBJ2-5, the V gene TRBV19; 7 bases match TRBD2. CDR1 is LNHDA and CDR2 is SQIVND in the germline V gene (reference sequence). The CDR3 has 18 residues. Unmatched junction bases numbered 13, after V lost 3 bases and J lost 0 bases. CDR3 DNA sequence: TGTGCCAGTAGTATCGGGTGGGCTAGCGGAGGGTACCAAGAGACCCAGTACTTC. Protein: CASSIGWASGGYQETQYF.

V and J are TRBV12-3 or TRBV12-4 and TRBJ1-1, with D perhaps matching TRBD1 (5 bases). The V and J ends lost 3 bases and 1 base respectively, with 6 bases between them. This CDR3 spans 13 amino acids. This chain's CDR3 is CASSFGGNTEAFF. CDR3 DNA sequence: TGTGCCAGCAGTTTCGGGGGGAACACTGAAGCTTTCTTT.

V usage is TRBV28 and J usage is TRBJ1-3; 7 bases are shared with TRBD1. The germline CDR1 and CDR2 sequences are MDHEN and SYDVKM. This CDR3 region has 16 residues. V trimming: 5 bases; J trimming: 4 bases; junction bases outside the gene matches: 11. For the CDR3, the DNA is TGTGCCAGCAGTCGACTGGACAGGCTTCAGGGAAACACCATATATTTT. Translation gives CASSRLDRLQGNTIYF.

This clone was counted once. The CDR3 DNA reads TGCGCCAGCAGTAGACAGGGGGCGATATCCTACAATGAGCAGTTCTTC. Encoded protein: CASSRQGAISYNEQFF. The chain combines TRBV5-1 with TRBJ2-1; 10 positions match TRBD1. The CDR3 sequence is 16 residues long. Germline lookup yields CDR1 SGHRS and CDR2 YFSETQ. J lost 1 base, V lost 5 bases, and 6 bases had no gene match.

This clone was observed a few times. The chain recombines TRBV7-8 with TRBJ1-5, with 11 bases identical to TRBD1. The CDR3 sequence is 16 residues long. Trimming took 1 base from V and 7 from J; bases not matched to a gene: 6. Germline V lookup: CDR1 SGHVS, CDR2 FQNEAQ. CDR3 residues: CASSLGGTGGQQPQHF. The CDR3 DNA sequence: TGTGCCAGCAGCTTAGGGGGGACAGGGGGGCAGCAGCCCCAGCATTTT. Drawing the rest from reference TRBV7-8 and TRBJ1-5, the complete variable domain is GAGVSQSPRYKVAKRGQDVALRCDPISGHVSLFWYQQALGQGPEFLTYFQNEAQLDKSGLPSDRFFAERPEGSVSTLKIQRTQQEDSAVYLCASSLGGTGGQQPQHFGDGTRLSIL.

The genes are TRBV20-1 and TRBJ2-3, with D hard to call. CDR3 length: 11 amino acids. Germline CDR1 is DFQATT and CDR2 is SNEGSKA (reference sequence). CDR3 sequence: CRSVGTDTQYF. In DNA form, the CDR3 reads TGCAGGAGCGTCGGCACAGATACGCAGTATTTT.

The chain combines TRBV7-9 with TRBJ1-5; D possibly corresponds to TRBD1 (5 bases). The V end lost 5 bases, the J end lost 9 bases, and 11 bases lay between the germline ends. CDR3 length: 12 residues. Germline-derived CDR1 and CDR2 are SEHNR and FQNEAQ (reference sequence). This chain's CDR3 is CASSRQTGPQHF. The CDR3 bases are TGTGCCAGCAGCCGACAGACTGGGCCCCAGCATTTT.